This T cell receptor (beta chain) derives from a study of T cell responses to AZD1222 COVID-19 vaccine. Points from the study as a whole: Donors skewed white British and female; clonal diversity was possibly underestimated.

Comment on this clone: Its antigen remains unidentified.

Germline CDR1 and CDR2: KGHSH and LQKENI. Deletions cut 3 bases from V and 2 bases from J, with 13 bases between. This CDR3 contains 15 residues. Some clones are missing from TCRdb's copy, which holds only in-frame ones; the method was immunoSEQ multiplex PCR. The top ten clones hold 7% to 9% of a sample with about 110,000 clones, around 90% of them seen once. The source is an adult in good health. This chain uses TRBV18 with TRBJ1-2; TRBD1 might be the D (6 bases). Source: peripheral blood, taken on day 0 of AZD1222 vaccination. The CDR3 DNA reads TGTGCCAGCTCACCCACAGCCGGGACAAACTATGGCTACACCTTC. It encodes CASSPTAGTNYGYTF.